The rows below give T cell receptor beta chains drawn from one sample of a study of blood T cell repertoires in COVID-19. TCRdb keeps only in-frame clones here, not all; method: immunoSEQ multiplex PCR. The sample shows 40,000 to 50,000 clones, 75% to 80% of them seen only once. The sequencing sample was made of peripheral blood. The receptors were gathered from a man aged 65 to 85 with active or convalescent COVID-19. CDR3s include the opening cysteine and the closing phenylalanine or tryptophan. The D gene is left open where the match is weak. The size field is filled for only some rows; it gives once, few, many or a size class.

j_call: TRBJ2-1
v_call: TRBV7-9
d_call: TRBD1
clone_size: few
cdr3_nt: TGTGCCACCCGGGACAGGGCCTACAATGAGCAGTTCTTC
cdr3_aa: CATRDRAYNEQFF

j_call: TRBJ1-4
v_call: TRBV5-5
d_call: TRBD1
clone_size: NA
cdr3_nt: TGTGCCAGCAGTCGACAGGGGGCTGGAGAAAAACTGTTTTTT
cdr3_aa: CASSRQGAGEKLFF

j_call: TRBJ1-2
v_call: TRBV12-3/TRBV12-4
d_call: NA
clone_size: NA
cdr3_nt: TGTGCCAGCAGTCGTGACACGTGGGGCTACACCTTC
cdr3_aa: CASSRDTWGYTF

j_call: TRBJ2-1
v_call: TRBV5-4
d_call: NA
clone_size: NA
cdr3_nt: TGTGCCAGCAGCGCGTATGGACTAGAGCAGTTCTTC
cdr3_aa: CASSAYGLEQFF

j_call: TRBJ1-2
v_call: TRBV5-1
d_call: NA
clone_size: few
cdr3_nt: TGCGCCAGCAGCCTGCAACAGGACGGGGGCTATGGCTACACCTTC
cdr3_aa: CASSLQQDGGYGYTF

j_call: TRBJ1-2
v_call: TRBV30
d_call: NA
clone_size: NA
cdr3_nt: TGTGCCTGGAGTGTACATATGGGGGGGCGCGGGGGCTACACCTTC
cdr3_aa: CAWSVHMGGRGGYTF

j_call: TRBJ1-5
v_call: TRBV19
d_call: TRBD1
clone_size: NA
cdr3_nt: TGTGCCAGCGGGGGACAGTATCAGCCCCAGCATTTT
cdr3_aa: CASGGQYQPQHF

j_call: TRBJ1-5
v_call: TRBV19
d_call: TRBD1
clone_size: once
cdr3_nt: TGTGCCAGTAGTATGAACAGGGGTGGAGAGCCCCAGCATTTT
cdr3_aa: CASSMNRGGEPQHF

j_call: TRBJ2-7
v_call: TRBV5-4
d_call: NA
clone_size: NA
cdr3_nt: TGTGCCAGCAGCTTGGGACGAAGGACATCTTACGAGCAGTACTTC
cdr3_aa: CASSLGRRTSYEQYF

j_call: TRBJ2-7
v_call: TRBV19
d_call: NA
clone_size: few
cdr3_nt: TGTGCCAGTAGAAATGGAGCAACCTACGAGCAGTACTTC
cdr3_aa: CASRNGATYEQYF

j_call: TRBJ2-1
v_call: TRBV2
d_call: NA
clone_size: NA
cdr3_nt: TGTGCCAGCAGTGTCGGTTGGGGACGGGGGGCTTACAATGAGCAGTTCTTC
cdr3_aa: CASSVGWGRGAYNEQFF

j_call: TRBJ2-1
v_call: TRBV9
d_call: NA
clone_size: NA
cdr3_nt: TGTGCCAGCAGCGTAGACTTGTCCTACAATGAGCAGTTCTTC
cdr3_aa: CASSVDLSYNEQFF

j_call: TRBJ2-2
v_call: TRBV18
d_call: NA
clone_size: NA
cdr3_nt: TGTGCCAGCTCACCCGTAGGGGTGGCCGGGGAGCTGTTTTTT
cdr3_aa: CASSPVGVAGELFF

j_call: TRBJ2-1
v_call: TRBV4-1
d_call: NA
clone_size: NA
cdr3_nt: TGCGCCAGCAGCCAAGTAGGTAGCGGAATCGACAATGAGCAGTTCTTC
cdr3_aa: CASSQVGSGIDNEQFF

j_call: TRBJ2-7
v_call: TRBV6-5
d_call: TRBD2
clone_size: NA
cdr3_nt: TGTGCCAGCAGTTACAAGTTGGCGGGGGGACCCTACGAGCAGTACTTC
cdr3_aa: CASSYKLAGGPYEQYF

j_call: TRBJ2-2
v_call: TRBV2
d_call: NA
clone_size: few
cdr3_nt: TGTGCCAGCAGTGTTTTTCGCGGAGAGCTGTTTTTT
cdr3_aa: CASSVFRGELFF

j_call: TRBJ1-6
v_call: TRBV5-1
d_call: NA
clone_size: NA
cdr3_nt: TGCGCCAGCACAGCAACCGGGACAAAATCACCCCTCCACTTT
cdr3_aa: CASTATGTKSPLHF

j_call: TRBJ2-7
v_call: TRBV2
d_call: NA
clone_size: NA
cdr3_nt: TGTGCCAGCCTACCGTTATTACTCAGGGACGAGCAGTACTTC
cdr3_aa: CASLPLLLRDEQYF

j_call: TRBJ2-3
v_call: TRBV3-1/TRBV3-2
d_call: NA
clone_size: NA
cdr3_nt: TGTGCCAGCAGCCAGGGGGGGCATAGAGATACGCAGTATTTT
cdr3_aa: CASSQGGHRDTQYF

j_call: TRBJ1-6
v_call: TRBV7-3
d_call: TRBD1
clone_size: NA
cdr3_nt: TGTGCCAGCAGCCACGGACAGGGGAATTCACCCCTCCACTTT
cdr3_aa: CASSHGQGNSPLHF

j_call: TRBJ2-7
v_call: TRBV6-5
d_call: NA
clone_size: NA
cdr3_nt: TGTGCCAGCAGTCCTCAGTACCGAGACGGGGACGAGCAGTACTTC
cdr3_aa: CASSPQYRDGDEQYF

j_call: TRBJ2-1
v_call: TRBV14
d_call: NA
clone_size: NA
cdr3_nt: TGTGCCAGCAGCCAAGATCGGAGTTTACTACACAATGAGCAGTTCTTC
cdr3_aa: CASSQDRSLLHNEQFF

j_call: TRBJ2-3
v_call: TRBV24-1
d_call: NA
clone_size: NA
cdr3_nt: TGTGCCACCAGTGAAATCAGGGGTCTGGGCACAGATACGCAGTATTTT
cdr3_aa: CATSEIRGLGTDTQYF

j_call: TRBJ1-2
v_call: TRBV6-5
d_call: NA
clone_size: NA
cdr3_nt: TGTGCCAGCAGTTACTCGAATTTTGGCGGATATGGCTACACCTTC
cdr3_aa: CASSYSNFGGYGYTF

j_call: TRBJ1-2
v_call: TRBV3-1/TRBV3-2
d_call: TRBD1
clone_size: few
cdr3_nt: TGTGCCAGCAGCGCGACAGGGGGCGCTTATGGCTACACCTTC
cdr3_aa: CASSATGGAYGYTF

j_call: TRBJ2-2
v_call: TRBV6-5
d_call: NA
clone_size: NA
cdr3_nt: TGTGCCAGCAGCCCAGGGTCCGGGGAGCTGTTTTTT
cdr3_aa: CASSPGSGELFF

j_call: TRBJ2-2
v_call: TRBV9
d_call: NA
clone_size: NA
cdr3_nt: TGTGCCAGCAGCGTAGGCGGAACGAACACCGGGGAGCTGTTTTTT
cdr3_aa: CASSVGGTNTGELFF

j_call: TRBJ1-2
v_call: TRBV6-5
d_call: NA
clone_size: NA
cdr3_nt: TGTGCCAGCAGCCCCGTTGGGGGCGTCGTTGGCTACACCTTC
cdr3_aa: CASSPVGGVVGYTF

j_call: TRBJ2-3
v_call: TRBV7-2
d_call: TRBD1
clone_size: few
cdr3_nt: TGTGCCAGCAGCTTAGAGGGGGCTCTTACAGATACGCAGTATTTT
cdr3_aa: CASSLEGALTDTQYF

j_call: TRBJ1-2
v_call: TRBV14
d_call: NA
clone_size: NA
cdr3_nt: TGTGCCAGCAGCCAAGATACTAAGGCCTATGGCTACACCTTC
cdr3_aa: CASSQDTKAYGYTF

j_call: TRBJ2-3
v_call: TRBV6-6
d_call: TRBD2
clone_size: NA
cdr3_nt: TGTGCCAGCAGTCCGGGACTAGCGGGGTACGATTACACAGATACGCAGTATTTT
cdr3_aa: CASSPGLAGYDYTDTQYF

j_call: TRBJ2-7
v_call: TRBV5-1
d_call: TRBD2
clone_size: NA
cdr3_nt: TGCGCCAGCAGCTTGGGTAGCGGGGGTCCACTCGAGCAGTACTTC
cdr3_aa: CASSLGSGGPLEQYF

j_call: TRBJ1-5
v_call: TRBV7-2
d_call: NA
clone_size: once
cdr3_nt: TGTGCCAGCAGTCCAACTTACAGGGATCAGCCCCAGCATTTT
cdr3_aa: CASSPTYRDQPQHF

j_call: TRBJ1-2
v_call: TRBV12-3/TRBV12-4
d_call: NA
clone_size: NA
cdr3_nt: TGTGCCAGCAGCCAAGCAGGAAAGGTACGCTACACCTTC
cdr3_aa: CASSQAGKVRYTF

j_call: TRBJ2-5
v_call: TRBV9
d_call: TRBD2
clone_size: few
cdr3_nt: TGTGCCAGCAGCCCCCGAGGGACTACGCAAGAGACCCAGTACTTC
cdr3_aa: CASSPRGTTQETQYF

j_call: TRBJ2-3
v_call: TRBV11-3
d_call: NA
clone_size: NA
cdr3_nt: TGTGCCAGCAGCCAAGGACAGTTCACAGATACGCAGTATTTT
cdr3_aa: CASSQGQFTDTQYF

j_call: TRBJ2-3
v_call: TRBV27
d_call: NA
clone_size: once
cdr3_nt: TGTGCCAGCAGTTTACGTTTCCAGGGTAGCACAGATACGCAGTATTTT
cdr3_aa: CASSLRFQGSTDTQYF

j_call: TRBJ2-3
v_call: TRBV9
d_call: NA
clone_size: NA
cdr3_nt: TGTGCCAGCAGCCCCTCGGGACTTAGCACAGATACGCAGTATTTT
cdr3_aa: CASSPSGLSTDTQYF

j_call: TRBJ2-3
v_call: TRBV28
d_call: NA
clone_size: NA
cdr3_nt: TGTGCCAGCGTCGGGCAGGGGATAGATACGCAGTATTTT
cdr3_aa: CASVGQGIDTQYF

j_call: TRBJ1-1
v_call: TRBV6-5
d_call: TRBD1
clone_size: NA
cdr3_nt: TGTGCCAGCGCCGGGCAGGGGGACACTGAAGCTTTCTTT
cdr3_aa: CASAGQGDTEAFF

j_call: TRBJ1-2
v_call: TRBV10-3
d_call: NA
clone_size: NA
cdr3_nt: TGTGCCTCTACCCGACTAGTTCTGGGGGACTATGGCTACACCTTC
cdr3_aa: CASTRLVLGDYGYTF

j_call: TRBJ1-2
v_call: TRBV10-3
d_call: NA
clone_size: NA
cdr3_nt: TGTGCCATCAGTGACGCCGGACAGCTAAATGGCTACACCTTC
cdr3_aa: CAISDAGQLNGYTF

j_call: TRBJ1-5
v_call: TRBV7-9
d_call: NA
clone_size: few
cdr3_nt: TGTGCCAGCAGTATGGGCGGGCACAATCAGCCCCAGCATTTT
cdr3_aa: CASSMGGHNQPQHF

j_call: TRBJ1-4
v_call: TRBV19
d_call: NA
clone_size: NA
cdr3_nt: TGTGCCAGTAGTCAATCGAGAGGGGGATTTGCAACTAATGAAAAACTGTTTTTT
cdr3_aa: CASSQSRGGFATNEKLFF

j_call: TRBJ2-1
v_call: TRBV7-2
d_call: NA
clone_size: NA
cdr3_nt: TGTGCCAGCAGCGTACAGGGTGGGCTTGGCAATGAGCAGTTCTTC
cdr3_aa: CASSVQGGLGNEQFF

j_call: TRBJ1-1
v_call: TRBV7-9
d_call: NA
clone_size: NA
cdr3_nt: TGTGCCAGCAGAAGAGGGTACGACACTGAAGCTTTCTTT
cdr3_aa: CASRRGYDTEAFF

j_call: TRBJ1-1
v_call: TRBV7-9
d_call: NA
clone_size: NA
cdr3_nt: TGTGCCAGCAGCTCGCCAACCGTGGGGGAGGACACTGAAGCTTTCTTT
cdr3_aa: CASSSPTVGEDTEAFF

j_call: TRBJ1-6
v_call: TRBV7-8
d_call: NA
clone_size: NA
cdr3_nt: TGTGCCAGCAGCTTAGCAGTACGCTTACAGGGCTGGAATTCACCCCTCCACTTT
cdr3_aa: CASSLAVRLQGWNSPLHF

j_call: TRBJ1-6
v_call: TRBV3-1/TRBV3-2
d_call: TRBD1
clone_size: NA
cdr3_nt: TGTGCCAGCAGCCCTCCAGCTGGGACAGGGGGCATACCCCTCCACTTT
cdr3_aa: CASSPPAGTGGIPLHF

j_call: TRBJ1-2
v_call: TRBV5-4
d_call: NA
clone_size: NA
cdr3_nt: TGTGCCAGCAGCTTGGAAGAACCGGGCTATGGCTACACCTTC
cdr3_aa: CASSLEEPGYGYTF

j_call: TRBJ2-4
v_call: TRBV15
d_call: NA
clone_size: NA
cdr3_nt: TGTGCCACCACCGCCACTAGTGCCAAAAACATTCAGTACTTC
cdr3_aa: CATTATSAKNIQYF

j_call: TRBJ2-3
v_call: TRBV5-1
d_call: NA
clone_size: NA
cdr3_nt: TGCGCCAGCAGCTCGTACCCAGGAGGTCCAGATACGCAGTATTTT
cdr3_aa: CASSSYPGGPDTQYF

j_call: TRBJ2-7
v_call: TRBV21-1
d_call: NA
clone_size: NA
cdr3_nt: TGTGCCAGCAGCGCACAGGTCTACGAGCAGTACTTC
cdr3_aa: CASSAQVYEQYF

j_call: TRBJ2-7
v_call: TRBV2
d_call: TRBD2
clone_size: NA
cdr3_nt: TGTGCCAGCAGCGCAAATCCGGGACTAGCCAGAAGCTCCTACGAGCAGTACTTC
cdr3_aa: CASSANPGLARSSYEQYF

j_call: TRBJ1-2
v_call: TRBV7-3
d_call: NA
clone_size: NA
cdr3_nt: TGTGCCAGCAGCTTAGGCGGTAACTATGGCTACACCTTC
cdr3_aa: CASSLGGNYGYTF

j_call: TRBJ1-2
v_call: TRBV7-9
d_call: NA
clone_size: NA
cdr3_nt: TGTGCCAGCAGCCAAGTACAGGAGCATGGCTACACCTTC
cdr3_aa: CASSQVQEHGYTF

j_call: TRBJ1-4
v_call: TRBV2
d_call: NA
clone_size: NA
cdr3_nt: TGTGCCAGAAAAGGCAGGGATAATGAAAAACTGTTTTTT
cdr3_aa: CARKGRDNEKLFF

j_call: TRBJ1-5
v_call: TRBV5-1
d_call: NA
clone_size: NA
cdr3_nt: TGCGCCAGCAGCGATCAGTCCGGAGAGCCCCAGCATTTT
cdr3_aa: CASSDQSGEPQHF

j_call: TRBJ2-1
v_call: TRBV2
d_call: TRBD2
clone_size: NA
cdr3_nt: TGTGCCAGCAGTAGGCGACTAGCTCAGGGCGAGCAGTTCTTC
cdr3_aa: CASSRRLAQGEQFF